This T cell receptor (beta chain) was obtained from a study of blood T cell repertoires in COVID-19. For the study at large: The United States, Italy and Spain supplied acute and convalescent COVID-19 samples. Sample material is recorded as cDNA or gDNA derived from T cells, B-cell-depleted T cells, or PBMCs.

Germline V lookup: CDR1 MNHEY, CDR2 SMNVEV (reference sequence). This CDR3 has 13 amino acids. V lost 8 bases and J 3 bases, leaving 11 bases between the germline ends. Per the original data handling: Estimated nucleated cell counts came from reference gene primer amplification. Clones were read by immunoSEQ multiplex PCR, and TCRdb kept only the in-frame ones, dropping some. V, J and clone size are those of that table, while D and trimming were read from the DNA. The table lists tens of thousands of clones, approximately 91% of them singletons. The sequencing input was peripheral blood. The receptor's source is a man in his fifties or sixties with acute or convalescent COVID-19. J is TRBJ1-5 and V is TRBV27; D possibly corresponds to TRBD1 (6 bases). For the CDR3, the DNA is TGTGCCAGCTCCGGACAGATCAATCAGCCCCAGCATTTT. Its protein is CASSGQINQPQHF.